The 3 T cell receptor beta chains below were found in one sample sequenced in a study of blood T cells in healthy people across ages. Together with a sample-barcoded 5' primer, a J-beta primer mix was included in a second PCR lasting about 7 to 11 cycles. TCRdb reanalysed the 5' RACE reads using MiXCR and keeps one entry per CDR3 protein. The sample has 1.2 million to 1.5 million distinct CDR3 sequences; 42% are singletons. The sequenced sample was blood. The receptors stem from a woman between 18 and 29 years old in good health.

This clonotype showed up many times. The chain has TRBV6-6 and TRBJ2-1; 8 bases align to TRBD2. The germline gives CDR1 MNHNY, CDR2 SVGAGI (reference sequence). This CDR3 spans 15 amino acids. The ends lost 7 bases at V and 3 bases at J; junction bases unmatched: 8. CDR3 in amino acids: CASTPVRGDYNEQFF. CDR3 nucleotides: TGTGCCAGCACCCCCGTGCGGGGGGACTACAATGAGCAGTTCTTC.

A few counts support this clonotype. The chain carries TRBV19 and TRBJ2-1, with 8 bases fitting TRBD1. Per the germline V gene, CDR1 is LNHDA and CDR2 is SQIVND (reference sequence). V lost 9 bases to trimming and J lost 2 bases; unmatched junction nucleotides: 12. The CDR3 sequence is 16 residues long. The CDR3 here is CASRSSRDRTYNEQFF. In DNA, the CDR3 is TGTGCCAGCAGGTCGAGCCGGGACAGGACCTACAATGAGCAGTTCTTC.

This clonotype was seen a handful of times. The chain is built from TRBV4-2 and TRBJ2-5; TRBD2 aligns across 7 bases. After removal of 0 bases from V and 4 bases from J, the junction contained 5 bases not matched to a gene. This CDR3 has 15 amino acids. Germline V CDR1 and CDR2: LGHNA, YNFKEQ. The CDR3 region has the DNA TGTGCCAGCAGCCAAGAAAAGCGCGGGAGAGAGACCCAGTACTTC. Translating gives CASSQEKRGRETQYF.